Below are 24 T cell receptor beta chains sequenced from a single sample in a study of OX40 agonist ivuxolimab in advanced cancers. Sequenced by immunoSEQ multiplex PCR; TCRdb stores in-frame clones only, minus some. This table has 71,000 or so clones, 70% to 90% appearing once. The source was CD4+ or CD8+ T cells sorted from blood, collected in a trial of the OX40 agonist ivuxolimab. The receptors were sampled from an adult with an advanced solid tumor such as melanoma, head and neck, liver or kidney cancer.

The chain joins TRBV4-1 to TRBJ2-5; D might be TRBD2 (5 bases). CDR1 is MGHRA, CDR2 YSYEKL, per germline. CDR3 length: 15 residues. V dropped 0 bases and J dropped 9 bases, with 17 bases sitting between them. The CDR3 DNA follows: TGCGCCAGCAGCCAAGATTTTTCCCTGGAGAGGGCCCAGTACTTC. The encoded protein is CASSQDFSLERAQYF.

The rearrangement joins TRBV6-6 to TRBJ1-4; D may be TRBD1 (5 bases). With 0 bases removed from V and 2 bases from J, the gap between germline ends came to 7 bases. CDR1 and CDR2 from the germline V gene are MNHNY and SVGAGI (reference sequence). The length of the CDR3 is 15 residues. DNA of the CDR3: TGTGCCAGCAGTTACTCGGAGGGGACTAATGAAAAACTGTTTTTT. It yields the protein CASSYSEGTNEKLFF.

J is TRBJ1-5 and V is TRBV5-5; D may be TRBD1 (5 bases). Germline V gives CDR1 SGHKS, CDR2 YYEKEE (reference sequence). The CDR3 covers 17 residues. V lost 0 bases to trimming and J lost 7 bases, with 20 bases between them. This CDR3 is CASSLAGTEGRWQPQHF. The CDR3 nucleotides are TGTGCCAGCAGCTTGGCCGGGACGGAAGGCCGTTGGCAGCCCCAGCATTTT.

The CDR3, as DNA: TGTGCCAGTAGTATAGGGCGTCTCAATGAGCAGTTCTTC. It codes for CASSIGRLNEQFF. The rearrangement links TRBV19 to TRBJ2-1; D gene unclear. The germline V gene encodes CDR1 LNHDA and CDR2 SQIVND (reference sequence). The CDR3 consists of 13 residues. The V end was cut by 1 base, the J end by 6 bases, with 7 bases between. Based on the CDR3 plus reference TRBV19 and TRBJ2-1, the full variable domain is DGGITQSPKYLFRKEGQNVTLSCEQNLNHDAMYWYRQDPGQGLRLIYYSQIVNDFQKGDIAEGYSVSREKKESFPLTVTSAQKNPTAFYLCASSIGRLNEQFFGPGTRLTVL.

V and J are TRBV7-2 and TRBJ1-4, with 7 nucleotides matching TRBD1. The V gene end was trimmed by 5 bases and the J gene end by 4 bases; junction bases not matched to a gene: 7. The CDR3 contains 15 residues. CDR1 and CDR2 (germline): SGHTA, FQGNSA. This CDR3 reads CASSDWDSNNEKLFF. CDR3 DNA sequence: TGTGCCAGCAGCGACTGGGACAGTAATAATGAAAAACTGTTTTTT.

The rearrangement uses TRBV2 and TRBJ1-5; D perhaps matches TRBD1 (5 bases). Germline-derived CDR1 and CDR2 are SNHLY and FYNNEI. This CDR3 is built from 15 residues. Trimming stripped 5 bases from V and 3 bases from J, with 14 bases between. CDR3 DNA: TGTGCCAGCAGTTTAGACAGCCTTGACAATCAGCCCCAGCATTTT. It is translated as CASSLDSLDNQPQHF.

The chain joins TRBV28 to TRBJ1-3; no firm D call. There are 16 residues in the CDR3. Trimming took off 3 bases at V and 4 bases at J, with 16 bases between the two ends. From germline, CDR1 is MDHEN and CDR2 SYDVKM. The DNA for the CDR3 is TGTGCCAGCAGTTTGGAGGCGGGCCCGGGGGGAAACACCATATATTTT. Protein product: CASSLEAGPGGNTIYF.

This clone has just one count. The V gene is TRBV7-9, the J gene TRBJ1-3, with 8 positions matching TRBD1. The CDR3 has 16 amino acids. J lost 2 bases, V lost 7 bases, and 10 bases had no gene match. CDR1 is SEHNR and CDR2 is FQNEAQ in the germline V gene (reference sequence). Here the CDR3 DNA reads TGTGCCAGCATCCTTCCATTGACAGGGGCTGGAAACACCATATATTTT. This encodes CASILPLTGAGNTIYF.

The V and J genes are TRBV2 and TRBJ1-1; a weak D match, TRBD1 (5 bases). There are 11 residues in the CDR3. Trimming took off 4 bases at V and 7 bases at J, with 7 bases between the two ends. The germline V gene has CDR1 SNHLY and CDR2 FYNNEI. The CDR3 region is CASSGQLEAFF. In nucleotides, the CDR3 is TGTGCCAGCAGTGGACAGCTTGAAGCTTTCTTT. The whole variable domain, filled in from reference TRBV2 and TRBJ1-1, reads EPEVTQTPSHQVTQMGQEVILRCVPISNHLYFYWYRQILGQKVEFLVSFYNNEISEKSEIFDDQFSVERPDGSNFTLKIRSTKLEDSAMYFCASSGQLEAFFGQGTRLTVV.

V and J are TRBV5-8 and TRBJ1-4; 8 bases line up with TRBD1. Trimming took 4 bases from V and 2 from J; bases not matched to a gene: 7. The CDR3 has 16 amino acids. Germline values: CDR1 SGHTS, CDR2 YDEGEE. The CDR3 sequence is CASSLGQADTNEKLFF. In DNA form, the CDR3 reads TGTGCCAGCAGCCTGGGACAGGCCGATACTAATGAAAAACTGTTTTTT.

V and J are TRBV27 and TRBJ2-2, with D possibly TRBD1 on 6 matching bases. The CDR3 has 16 residues. The germline CDR1 and CDR2 sequences are MNHEY and SMNVEV (reference sequence). With 6 bases removed from V and 6 bases from J, the gap between germline ends came to 20 bases. The CDR3 sequence is CASSSPIRTDPGELFF. CDR3 coding DNA: TGTGCCAGCAGCTCGCCTATAAGGACAGACCCCGGGGAGCTGTTTTTT.

The V call is TRBV6-1, the J call TRBJ1-2, with 7 bases lining up with TRBD1. V dropped 3 bases and J dropped 8; count of bases not matched to a gene: 12. Germline CDR1 is MNHNS and CDR2 is SASEGT. The CDR3 is 15 residues long. For the CDR3, the DNA is TGTGCCAGCAGTGAGGATACAGGGCGAGGGGGCGGCTACACCTTC. Its protein product is CASSEDTGRGGGYTF.

The chain joins TRBV29-1 to TRBJ1-1, with D possibly being TRBD1 (5 bases). V lost 4 bases and J lost 1, with 13 bases in between. Germline-derived CDR1 and CDR2 are SQVTM and ANQGSEA. This CDR3 region has 14 residues. The CDR3 nucleotides are TGCAGCGTTGTGGGCGGTAGGGGGAACACTGAAGCTTTCTTT. It encodes CSVVGGRGNTEAFF.

This sequence joins TRBV5-1 and TRBJ2-1, with TRBD1 as a possible D gene (5 bases). With 7 bases removed from V and 0 bases from J, the gap between germline ends came to 11 bases. Germline CDR1 is SGHRS and CDR2 is YFSETQ. The CDR3 runs to 14 residues. CDR3 sequence: CASGAQSSYNEQFF. CDR3 DNA sequence: TGCGCCAGCGGGGCACAGAGCTCCTACAATGAGCAGTTCTTC.

The chain couples TRBV5-1 to TRBJ1-3; no clear D gene. The CDR3 extends over 17 amino acids. Between the trimmed V and J ends, which lost 0 bases and 0 bases, there was a span of 13 bases. CDR1 SGHRS and CDR2 YFSETQ come from the germline V gene. CDR3 loop: CASSLAGAFSSGNTIYF. The CDR3, as DNA: TGCGCCAGCAGCTTGGCGGGAGCCTTTAGCTCTGGAAACACCATATATTTT.

The genes are TRBV19 and TRBJ1-1, with D possibly being TRBD1 (5 bases). This CDR3 has 11 residues. Per germline, CDR1 LNHDA and CDR2 SQIVND (reference sequence). V lost 10 bases, J lost 4 bases, and 10 bases lay in between. The CDR3 DNA reads TGTGCCACCCGTGGGGGCACTGAAGCTTTCTTT. Translation: CATRGGTEAFF.

The V and J genes are TRBV30 and TRBJ2-3; TRBD2 aligns across 8 bases. The germline V gene has CDR1 GTSNPN and CDR2 SVGIG (reference sequence). CDR3 length: 16 residues. V shed 1 base, J shed 3 bases, and the junction held 9 bases outside the gene matches. The DNA of the CDR3 is TGTGCCTGGAGTGGAGGGACGGGAGGGCCGACAGATACGCAGTATTTT. Amino acids: CAWSGGTGGPTDTQYF.

The genes are TRBV18 and TRBJ2-2, with D maybe TRBD2 (6 bases). Germline V gene sequence: CDR1 KGHSH, CDR2 LQKENI. This CDR3 is 15 amino acids long. Trimming removed 6 bases from V and 2 bases from J, with 13 bases in between. CDR3 in DNA: TGTGCCAGCTCGGCCGGGACTCCCAACACCGGGGAGCTGTTTTTT. The encoded protein is CASSAGTPNTGELFF.

This rearrangement joins TRBV7-6 to TRBJ2-1; 12 nucleotides align to TRBD2. The CDR3 contains 15 residues. V trimming: 5 bases; J trimming: 7 bases; junction bases outside the gene matches: 6. Per the germline V gene, CDR1 is SGHVS and CDR2 is FNYEAQ. The CDR3 DNA reads as TGTGCCAGCAGCGTACTAGCGGGAGGCAGGAATGAGCAGTTCTTC. It encodes CASSVLAGGRNEQFF.

This chain connects TRBV27 to TRBJ2-7, with 11 positions matching TRBD2. The CDR3 is 14 residues long. V lost 5 bases and J lost 10; bases outside the gene matches: 10. Per germline, CDR1 MNHEY and CDR2 SMNVEV (reference sequence). The DNA for the CDR3 is TGTGCCAGCAGTCCCGGGACTAGCGGCACCCCACAGTACTTC. Residues: CASSPGTSGTPQYF.

The chain recombines TRBV18 with TRBJ1-5; D possibly corresponds to TRBD1 (6 bases). V lost 3 bases and J 3 bases, leaving 15 bases between the germline ends. The CDR3 is 16 amino acids. Germline assignment: CDR1 KGHSH and CDR2 LQKENI. For the CDR3, the DNA is TGTGCCAGCTCACCTCCCCCAGGGGATAACAATCAGCCCCAGCATTTT. Encoded protein: CASSPPPGDNNQPQHF.

The genes are TRBV6-5 and TRBJ1-5; 7 bases are a match to TRBD1. There are 15 residues in the CDR3. The ends lost 4 bases at V and 7 bases at J; junction bases unmatched: 10. CDR1 and CDR2 (germline): MNHEY, SVGAGI. CDR3 sequence (DNA): TGTGCCAGCAGTTCCTTGGGGCAGGGGGAACAGCCCCAGCATTTT. Its translation: CASSSLGQGEQPQHF.

The genes are TRBV27 and TRBJ2-3; 10 bases are a match to TRBD2. CDR1 and CDR2 from the germline V gene are MNHEY and SMNVEV (reference sequence). V dropped 4 bases and J dropped 4; count of bases not matched to a gene: 5. CDR3 length: 15 residues. The CDR3: CASSSSGGEADTQYF. The CDR3, as DNA: TGTGCCAGCAGTTCGAGCGGGGGGGAGGCAGATACGCAGTATTTT.

The chain couples TRBV2 to TRBJ1-5, with D tentatively TRBD1 (5 bases). The V end lost 3 bases, the J end lost 6 bases, and 15 bases lay between the germline ends. Germline lookup yields CDR1 SNHLY and CDR2 FYNNEI. The CDR3 has 15 amino acids. CDR3 nucleotide sequence: TGTGCCAGCAGTGAGAGCGGTCGGGGCGGTCAGCCCCAGCATTTT. It translates to CASSESGRGGQPQHF.